What follows are 26 T cell receptor beta chains derived from one specimen sequenced in a study of blood T cell repertoires in COVID-19 (dated by TCRdb to between 2020 and 2021). The library relied on the immunoSEQ multiplex PCR assay. Entries here come from immuneACCESS through TCRdb and include only in-frame sequences with V and J called. Some clones fail to appear in such tables; in the studies checked, an unresolved V gene covers under half of the shortfall, and the cause of the remainder is unknown. The sample table shows roughly 130,000 clones, and 70% to 80% are seen once. The top ten hold around a sixth of the sample. Specimen: peripheral blood. The source of these receptors is a man in his fifties with acute or convalescent COVID-19.

V usage is TRBV5-5 and J usage is TRBJ2-5, with 8 bases identical to TRBD1. Trimming removed 4 bases from V and 0 bases from J; junction bases left unmatched: 5. CDR1 and CDR2 (germline): SGHKS, YYEKEE (reference sequence). This CDR3 spans 15 amino acids. DNA for the CDR3: TGTGCCAGCAGCCTTGAGGGACAGGACCAAGAGACCCAGTACTTC. This translates into CASSLEGQDQETQYF.

J is TRBJ2-3 and V is TRBV5-6; a possible D gene is TRBD2 (6 bases). This CDR3 contains 16 residues. With 0 bases removed from V and 1 base from J, the gap between germline ends came to 12 bases. CDR1 and CDR2 from the germline V gene are SGHDT and YYEEEE. The CDR3 sequence: CASSLGGGVGTDTQYF. The CDR3 region has the DNA TGTGCCAGCAGCTTGGGTGGCGGGGTGGGCACAGATACGCAGTATTTT.

V is TRBV2 and J is TRBJ2-5; 10 bases map to TRBD2. Germline trimming cut 4 bases from V and 4 bases from J; bases unmatched to any gene: 6. The CDR3 loop spans 15 amino acids. The germline V gene encodes CDR1 SNHLY and CDR2 FYNNEI. CDR3 bases: TGTGCCAGCAGTGTGGTCCTAGCGGGGGTAGAGACCCAGTACTTC. This encodes CASSVVLAGVETQYF.

The J gene is TRBJ2-1, the V gene TRBV11-2, with 12 bases matching TRBD2. The V gene end was trimmed by 0 bases and the J gene end by 5 bases; junction bases not matched to a gene: 11. The CDR3 has 19 amino acids. Germline V lookup: CDR1 SGHAT, CDR2 FQNNGV. The CDR3 DNA is TGTGCCAGCAGCTTAGAAAAGTTAGGGTGGACTAGCGGGAACAATGAGCAGTTCTTC. Protein product: CASSLEKLGWTSGNNEQFF.

The chain combines TRBV6-2 or TRBV6-3 with TRBJ1-5; TRBD1 aligns across 7 bases. The V and J ends lost 5 bases and 6 bases, in that order; junction bases with no gene match: 10. The length of the CDR3 is 15 residues. Germline assignment: CDR1 MNHEY and CDR2 SVGEGT. Here the CDR3 DNA reads TGTGCCAGCAGTACCCGACAGGGTTGGGGTCAGCCCCAGCATTTT. Translation gives CASSTRQGWGQPQHF.

This clone showed up just a few times. The gene calls are TRBV28 and TRBJ2-3; TRBD2 might be the D (5 bases). Trimming cost V 7 bases and J 2 bases, with 19 bases left between them. This CDR3 spans 16 amino acids. Germline V gives CDR1 MDHEN, CDR2 SYDVKM. The CDR3 is CASNGGAHRATDTQYF. In DNA, the CDR3 is TGTGCCAGCAACGGAGGCGCACACCGAGCCACAGATACGCAGTATTTT.

The chain carries TRBV21-1 and TRBJ2-3; TRBD1, the table's D call, was not compared with the DNA. TRBV21-1 is a recognized pseudogene. This CDR3 comprises 16 residues. CDR3 nucleotide sequence: TGTGCCAGCAGCTCCAAGACAGGGGGAGACACAGATACGCAGTATTTT. Encoded protein: CASSSKTGGDTDTQYF.

This clone was counted a few times. The chain joins TRBV6-5 to TRBJ2-1; D not resolved. The V gene lost 5 bases and the J gene lost 4 bases, with 9 bases spanning the gap. CDR3 size: 13 residues. The V gene's germline CDR1 is MNHEY and CDR2 SVGAGI. For the CDR3, the DNA is TGTGCCAGCAGTAGTAGAGCTTACAATGAGCAGTTCTTC. Translating gives CASSSRAYNEQFF.

The CDR3 region is CASSSAQPYNSPLHF. The CDR3 nucleotides read TGTGCCAGCAGCTCAGCACAGCCCTATAATTCACCCCTCCACTTT. The chain couples TRBV11-2 to TRBJ1-6; unclear D gene. Trimming pared 4 bases from V and 2 bases from J, leaving 9 bases between. The CDR3 extends over 15 amino acids. Germline assignment: CDR1 SGHAT and CDR2 FQNNGV.

V and J are TRBV19 and TRBJ2-2, with 8 bases lining up with TRBD2. Per the germline V gene, CDR1 is LNHDA and CDR2 is SQIVND (reference sequence). The length of the CDR3 is 15 residues. J was trimmed by 0 bases and V by 8 bases; bases with no gene match: 5. CDR3 loop: CASGYSGANTGELFF. For the CDR3, the DNA is TGTGCCAGTGGGTATAGCGGGGCGAACACCGGGGAGCTGTTTTTT.

The chain joins TRBV6-6 to TRBJ1-1, with D tentatively TRBD1 (6 bases). CDR3 length: 15 residues. Between the trimmed V and J ends, which lost 2 bases and 1 base, there was a span of 11 bases. The germline gives CDR1 MNHNY, CDR2 SVGAGI (reference sequence). The CDR3 region is CASSYGPRGNTEAFF. CDR3 DNA sequence: TGTGCCAGCAGTTACGGCCCCAGGGGGAACACTGAAGCTTTCTTT.

A single count supports this clone. The J gene is TRBJ1-5, the V gene TRBV12-3 or TRBV12-4, with TRBD1 as a possible D gene (5 bases). The CDR3 loop spans 11 amino acids. V lost 5 bases and J 8 bases, leaving 7 bases between the germline ends. CDR3 protein: CASSTGEPQHF. In DNA form, the CDR3 reads TGTGCCAGCAGTACAGGTGAGCCCCAGCATTTT.

The gene calls are TRBV19 and TRBJ1-5; a possible D gene is TRBD1 (6 bases). The CDR3 contains 17 residues. Trimming pared 1 base from V and 4 bases from J, leaving 17 bases between. The germline V gene encodes CDR1 LNHDA and CDR2 SQIVND (reference sequence). This CDR3 reads CASSIGLGGATNQPQHF. The CDR3 nucleotides are TGTGCCAGTAGTATAGGGTTGGGGGGGGCGACGAATCAGCCCCAGCATTTT.

The rearrangement links TRBV13 to TRBJ1-3; TRBD1 matches 7 bases. V lost 2 bases to trimming and J lost 8 bases; unmatched junction nucleotides: 6. Germline V lookup: CDR1 PRHDT, CDR2 FYEKMQ (reference sequence). The CDR3 totals 14 residues. The CDR3 DNA reads as TGTGCCAGCAGCTTAACAGGGGCAGGGGACACCATATATTTT. Amino acids: CASSLTGAGDTIYF.

The chain links TRBV7-2 to TRBJ2-5; 12 bases agree with TRBD1. Per germline, CDR1 SGHTA and CDR2 FQGNSA. The ends lost 3 bases at V and 5 bases at J; junction bases unmatched: 7. This CDR3 has 16 amino acids. This chain's CDR3 is CASSFSGTGGWETQYF. In DNA, the CDR3 is TGTGCCAGCAGCTTTAGCGGGACAGGGGGCTGGGAGACCCAGTACTTC.

J is TRBJ2-7 and V is TRBV5-6; no clear D. This CDR3 region has 16 residues. CDR1 and CDR2 (germline): SGHDT, YYEEEE. V shed 1 base and J shed 0 bases, with 14 bases lying between them. CDR3 protein: CASSLYLESSSYEQYV. For the CDR3, the DNA is TGTGCCAGCAGCTTGTACCTGGAGTCTAGCTCCTACGAGCAGTACGTC.

The chain has TRBV12-3 or TRBV12-4 and TRBJ1-5; D call uncertain. CDR3 size: 12 residues. The germline V and J ends were trimmed by 5 bases and 11 bases, with 13 bases remaining between them. The chain's CDR3 is CASSQPGGTQHF. The CDR3 DNA is TGTGCCAGCAGTCAGCCAGGAGGGACCCAGCATTTT.

This chain uses TRBV9 with TRBJ2-3; 14 nucleotides line up with TRBD2. There are 15 residues in the CDR3. The V gene end was trimmed by 2 bases and the J gene end by 7 bases; junction bases not matched to a gene: 3. Germline V gene lookup returns CDR1 SGDLS and CDR2 YYNGEE. CDR3 coding DNA: TGTGCCAGCAGCGTCGGGACTAGCGGGGGCAATACGCAGTATTTT. Protein product: CASSVGTSGGNTQYF.

The CDR3 DNA sequence: TGTGCCAGCAGCAAAGTGGGGAGACCGGAGGGTAACTCACCCCTCCACTTT. Translated, it gives CASSKVGRPEGNSPLHF. This chain uses TRBV21-1 with TRBJ1-6. TRBV21-1 is described as a pseudogene. This CDR3 contains 17 residues.

The chain employs TRBV2 and TRBJ2-1, with TRBD1 matching over 10 bases. This CDR3 spans 14 amino acids. The germline V gene encodes CDR1 SNHLY and CDR2 FYNNEI. Unmatched junction bases numbered 4, after V lost 6 bases and J lost 5 bases. The CDR3 nucleotides are TGTGCCAGCAGATCCGGGACAGGGGACAATGAGCAGTTCTTC. Translated: CASRSGTGDNEQFF.

J is TRBJ1-1 and V is TRBV29-1; possible D gene TRBD1, 5 bases. The CDR3 has 13 residues. CDR1 SQVTM and CDR2 ANQGSEA come from the germline V gene. V lost 7 bases to trimming and J lost 3 bases, with 15 bases between them. In DNA, the CDR3 is TGCAGCGCTGACCAGGGAGGAGACACTGAAGCTTTCTTT. Translated: CSADQGGDTEAFF.

V gene TRBV6-1 combines with J gene TRBJ2-2; the D gene is possibly TRBD1 (6 bases). Deletions cut 7 bases from V and 1 base from J, with 16 bases between. The CDR3 runs to 16 residues. CDR1 and CDR2 from the germline V gene are MNHNS and SASEGT. CDR3 amino acids: CASIDRRGQNTGELFF. The CDR3 coding sequence is TGTGCCAGCATTGACCGACGGGGACAGAACACCGGGGAGCTGTTTTTT.

The rearrangement links TRBV7-9 to TRBJ1-3, with 8 positions matching TRBD1. The CDR3 extends over 14 amino acids. Germline loops: CDR1 SEHNR, CDR2 FQNEAQ (reference sequence). J gave up 4 bases and V 5 bases, and 4 bases lay outside the gene matches. CDR3 protein: CASSPTGGGNTIYF. The DNA of the CDR3 is TGTGCCAGCAGCCCTACAGGGGGAGGAAACACCATATATTTT.

This rearrangement joins TRBV19 to TRBJ1-3; TRBD1 matches at 7 bases. After removal of 3 bases from V and 0 bases from J, the junction contained 5 bases not matched to a gene. CDR3 length: 16 residues. Germline lookup yields CDR1 LNHDA and CDR2 SQIVND (reference sequence). The CDR3 region is CASSMPGQPSGNTIYF. The CDR3 DNA reads as TGTGCCAGTAGTATGCCGGGACAGCCCTCTGGAAACACCATATATTTT.

The chain has TRBV30 and TRBJ2-7; TRBD1 matches 7 bases. Germline V gives CDR1 GTSNPN, CDR2 SVGIG (reference sequence). The V gene end was trimmed by 2 bases and the J gene end by 2 bases; junction bases not matched to a gene: 6. This CDR3 has 14 amino acids. The CDR3 sequence is CAWSPHQGAYEQYF. The CDR3 coding sequence is TGTGCCTGGAGTCCCCACCAGGGGGCCTACGAGCAGTACTTC.

J is TRBJ2-2 and V is TRBV3-1 (or the pseudogene TRBV3-2); 9 bases line up with TRBD2. Trimming cost V 7 bases and J 4 bases; bases outside gene matches: 7. CDR1 LGHDT and CDR2 YNNKEL come from the germline V gene (reference sequence). This CDR3 has 15 amino acids. The CDR3 loop reads CASTSQRGVTGELFF. CDR3 coding DNA: TGTGCCAGCACCTCCCAGCGGGGGGTCACCGGGGAGCTGTTTTTT.